These 23 T cell receptor beta chains were sequenced from one sample in a study of T cell clusters in autoimmune cytopenias. TRB rearrangements were amplified by touch-down multiplex PCR with mixed TRB-A/B primers. TCRdb reanalyzed the multiplex PCR reads and collapses them to one entry per CDR3 protein, without DNA. Its table lists a few thousand distinct CDR3 sequences. Some 38,000 genome equivalents of blood DNA were amplified for TRB. Specimen: peripheral blood. The source is a human donor with an autoimmune cytopenia or autoimmune hepatitis (not recorded which).

This clonotype is classed as medium-sized (0.01 to 0.1%) by frequency. The chain combines TRBV6-1 with TRBJ2-1; TCRdb's assignment of TRBD1 cannot be checked, as there is no DNA. Germline V gene lookup returns CDR1 MNHNS and CDR2 SASEGT. The CDR3 is 14 amino acids. The CDR3 here is CASSDNRVRDEQFF.

The V call is TRBV7-9, the J call TRBJ1-1. Germline V gene lookup returns CDR1 SEHNR and CDR2 FQNEAQ (reference sequence). This CDR3 region has 15 residues. CDR3 sequence reads: CASSLYQVGNTEAFF.

Considering frequency, this clonotype is medium-sized. J is TRBJ2-5 and V is TRBV11-1; with no DNA, the TCRdb D assignment of TRBD1 cannot be verified. Germline V CDR1 and CDR2: SGHAT, FQDESV (reference sequence). This CDR3 is 14 amino acids long. This CDR3 reads CASSSRTGRETQYF.

The V and J genes are TRBV20-1 and TRBJ2-5; the TCRdb call, TRBD1, lacks DNA for checking. CDR3 size: 15 residues. Germline CDR1 and CDR2: DFQATT and SNEGSKA (reference sequence). CDR3 protein: CSAHARGTGVKTQYF.

V gene TRBV7-6 combines with J gene TRBJ2-1; TCRdb's assignment of TRBD1 cannot be checked, as there is no DNA. Germline V gene data show CDR1 as SGHVS and CDR2 as FNYEAQ. The CDR3 extends over 14 amino acids. CDR3 in amino acids: CASSTRTGSYEQFF.

CDR3 amino acids: CASSSRTSGGDNEQFF. The J gene is TRBJ2-1, the V gene TRBV11-1; as DNA is missing, the TRBD2 call by TCRdb cannot be tested. CDR3 length equals 16 residues. From germline, CDR1 is SGHAT and CDR2 FQDESV (reference sequence).

Considering frequency, this clonotype is medium-sized. The rearrangement uses TRBV7-6 and TRBJ2-1; the TCRdb call, TRBD1, lacks DNA for checking. The CDR3 runs to 14 residues. The germline gives CDR1 SGHVS, CDR2 FNYEAQ. The CDR3 is CASSSGGAYNEQFF.

Considering frequency, this clonotype is medium-sized. The chain carries TRBV6-5 and TRBJ2-1; TCRdb calls TRBD1, which cannot be checked without DNA. In germline, CDR1 is MNHEY, CDR2 SVGAGI. There are 15 residues in the CDR3. CDR3 region: CASSPPGDGKNEQFF.

This clonotype is identified as medium-sized (0.01 to 0.1%) from frequency. The rearrangement uses TRBV29-1 and TRBJ2-7. Germline CDR1 is SQVTM and CDR2 is ANQGSEA. The CDR3 sequence is 13 residues long. The CDR3 reads CSVEDRERGEQYF.

The chain employs TRBV6-5 and TRBJ1-2. Per germline, CDR1 MNHEY and CDR2 SVGAGI. The CDR3 is made up of 14 amino acids. This CDR3 is CASSIQKNNYGYTF.

V usage is TRBV7-9 and J usage is TRBJ2-7; TCRdb picks TRBD2, but there is no DNA to check that call. Germline lookup yields CDR1 SEHNR and CDR2 FQNEAQ (reference sequence). CDR3 size: 14 residues. The CDR3 region is CASSEPGLLAGQYF.

This chain joins TRBV12-3 or TRBV12-4 and TRBJ2-7; TCRdb reports TRBD1, a call that lacks DNA to check it against. This CDR3 contains 15 residues. This CDR3 reads CASNPLSGGRGEQYF.

This chain links TRBV19 with TRBJ1-1; absent DNA, TCRdb's TRBD1 call cannot be checked. From germline, CDR1 is LNHDA and CDR2 SQIVND (reference sequence). This CDR3 region has 13 residues. CDR3 residues: CASIPGQGTEAFF.

The V gene is TRBV6-4, the J gene TRBJ2-3; the D gene TCRdb calls, TRBD1, cannot be checked with no DNA. CDR1 is MRHNA and CDR2 is SNTAGT in the germline V gene. The CDR3 spans 15 residues. The CDR3 region is CASSDSGTPTDTQYF.

CDR3 sequence: CASSFWRGTIYF. The genes are TRBV12-3 or TRBV12-4 and TRBJ1-3. The CDR3 extends over 12 amino acids.

This clonotype is identified as medium-sized (0.01 to 0.1%) from frequency. The chain uses TRBV27 and TRBJ2-2; the TCRdb call, TRBD2, lacks DNA for checking. The CDR3 consists of 14 residues. Germline V gene lookup returns CDR1 MNHEY and CDR2 SMNVEV (reference sequence). CDR3 in amino acids: CASSLLGGGEELFF.

The rearrangement joins TRBV18 to TRBJ2-1; the TCRdb call, TRBD1, lacks DNA for checking. CDR3 length equals 18 residues. Germline V gene data show CDR1 as KGHSH and CDR2 as LQKENI. The CDR3 spells CASSPPGGGYSSYNEQFF.

This clonotype shows up as medium-sized by frequency. The rearrangement links TRBV6-1 to TRBJ1-2; TCRdb lists TRBD1, though no DNA is available to test this call. This CDR3 is built from 14 residues. CDR1 and CDR2 from the germline V gene are MNHNS and SASEGT. The CDR3 sequence: CASSEGTGVYGYTF.

The chain carries TRBV30 and TRBJ2-1. Per the germline V gene, CDR1 is GTSNPN and CDR2 is SVGIG (reference sequence). The CDR3 contains 14 residues. CDR3 protein: CAWETSYHHNEQFF.

The chain has TRBV12-3 or TRBV12-4 and TRBJ1-1; TCRdb's assignment of TRBD1 cannot be checked, as there is no DNA. The CDR3 runs 13 residues. The CDR3 is CASNTRDSTEAFF.

Frequency places this clonotype as medium-sized (0.01 to 0.1%). V usage is TRBV27 and J usage is TRBJ1-6; the TRBD1 assignment by TCRdb is unverifiable without DNA. The CDR3 runs 13 residues. Germline-derived CDR1 and CDR2 are MNHEY and SMNVEV (reference sequence). Here the CDR3 reads CASRDTFYSPLHF.

V gene TRBV5-1 combines with J gene TRBJ2-3; without DNA, the TCRdb call of TRBD2 cannot be checked. CDR3 length: 17 residues. CDR1 and CDR2 from the germline V gene are SGHRS and YFSETQ. The CDR3 protein is CASRLLGLAENTDTQYF.

The CDR3 here is CASSAQTGSFRQPQHF. The chain links TRBV6-1 to TRBJ1-5; TCRdb proposes TRBD1, but this gene call is untestable without DNA. Germline CDR1 and CDR2: MNHNS and SASEGT. This CDR3 contains 16 residues.